Below are 24 T cell receptor beta chains sequenced from a single sample in a study of T cells expressing NK-cell markers (dated by TCRdb to the early 2020s). Receptor amplification or capture employed 5' RACE. This sample was sequenced with an Illumina HiSeq 2000. Through TCRdb reprocessing, the reads give one entry per CDR3 protein sequence; DNA is omitted. The sample has under 500,000 distinct CDR3 sequences on record. 6% to 9.5% of the sample is held by the ten biggest clonotypes. Sequencing was done on a sample of blood T cells: a sorted CD56 or NKG2C T cell subset, CD4+ or CD8+ T cells, or bulk PBMC T cells (not recorded which). The receptor source for this set is a woman between 18 and 69 years old in good health.

The chain combines TRBV21-1 with TRBJ2-1; TCRdb's D call of TRBD1 is untestable without DNA. TRBV21-1 is described as a pseudogene. The CDR3 contains 17 residues. This CDR3 reads CASSTMPVAPTYNEQFF.

The J gene is TRBJ1-2, the V gene TRBV6-2 or TRBV6-3; TCRdb's D call, TRBD1, is unchecked because there is no DNA. This CDR3 contains 16 residues. CDR1 is MNHEY, CDR2 SVGEGT, per germline. CDR3 region: CASSSSGTGRNYGYTF.

The rearrangement joins TRBV5-5 to TRBJ1-2. The V gene's germline CDR1 is SGHKS and CDR2 YYEKEE (reference sequence). The CDR3 has 14 amino acids. The chain's CDR3 is CASSLGWTYDGYTF.

The chain combines TRBV7-2 with TRBJ1-1. CDR1 and CDR2 (germline): SGHTA, FQGNSA. This CDR3 region has 13 residues. The CDR3 sequence is CASSLAGQHGAFF.

The chain joins TRBV12-3 or TRBV12-4 to TRBJ1-3. The CDR3 runs to 15 residues. The CDR3 sequence: CASREQSHSGNTIYF.

The chain is built from TRBV4-3 and TRBJ2-7. CDR1 LGHNA and CDR2 YSLEER come from the germline V gene. The CDR3 is 14 residues long. CDR3 sequence reads: CASSQAWTPYEQYF.

This sequence joins TRBV5-5 and TRBJ2-2. The CDR3 contains 15 residues. The V gene's germline CDR1 is SGHKS and CDR2 YYEKEE (reference sequence). The CDR3 loop reads CASSRVGVNTGELFF. Filled out from reference TRBV5-5 and TRBJ2-2, the complete variable domain reads DAGVTQSPTHLIKTRGQQVTLRCSPISGHKSVSWYQQVLGQGPQFIFQYYEKEERGRGNFPDRFSARQFPNYSSELNVNALLLGDSALYLCASSRVGVNTGELFFGEGSRLTVL.

The chain combines TRBV15 with TRBJ1-1; TCRdb proposes TRBD1, but this gene call is untestable without DNA. The CDR3 spans 15 residues. Germline loops: CDR1 LNHNV, CDR2 YYDKDF (reference sequence). The CDR3 spells CATSMEDRGETEAFF.

The V gene is TRBV6-1, the J gene TRBJ2-5. Germline CDR1 reads MNHNS; CDR2 reads SASEGT. The CDR3 is 15 residues long. CDR3 sequence: CASKRTDSYQETQYF.

The V and J genes are TRBV4-3 and TRBJ1-5; absent DNA, TCRdb's TRBD1 call cannot be checked. CDR3 length equals 15 residues. The germline CDR1 and CDR2 sequences are LGHNA and YSLEER. The CDR3 loop is CASSQTTGGGQPQHF.

The chain has TRBV27 and TRBJ1-1; TCRdb names TRBD1, which stays unverified in the absence of DNA. The CDR3 is 14 amino acids. Per germline, CDR1 MNHEY and CDR2 SMNVEV (reference sequence). CDR3 residues: CASTLSGGDREAFF.

The chain uses TRBV3-1 and TRBJ2-1; TCRdb proposes TRBD2, but this gene call is untestable without DNA. Germline V CDR1 and CDR2: LGHDT, YNNKEL (reference sequence). The CDR3 spans 20 residues. The CDR3 sequence: CASTQGGTRSHRESYNEQFF.

The CDR3 sequence is CASSDWVRDSGANVLTF. J is TRBJ2-6 and V is TRBV25-1; absent DNA, TCRdb's TRBD2 call cannot be checked. There are 17 residues in the CDR3. Germline V gene sequence: CDR1 MGHDK, CDR2 SYGVNS.

The chain recombines TRBV7-2 with TRBJ2-5; no DNA is available, so the TRBD2 call from TCRdb remains unchecked. Germline CDR1 and CDR2: SGHTA and FQGNSA. This CDR3 is 15 amino acids long. CDR3 region: CASSPPGLPRETQYF.

The V call is TRBV5-1, the J call TRBJ2-1; the TCRdb call, TRBD2, lacks DNA for checking. From germline, CDR1 is SGHRS and CDR2 YFSETQ. CDR3 size: 18 residues. The CDR3 reads CASSLGVRGTSGNNEQFF.

The genes are TRBV5-1 and TRBJ2-5. Germline V CDR1 and CDR2: SGHRS, YFSETQ. This CDR3 region has 15 residues. The CDR3 region is CASSLEAEKGETQYF. The entire variable domain, with the rest obtained from reference TRBV5-1 and TRBJ2-5, is as follows: KAGVTQTPRYLIKTRGQQVTLSCSPISGHRSVSWYQQTPGQGLQFLFEYFSETQRNKGNFPGRFSGRQFSNSRSEMNVSTLELGDSALYLCASSLEAEKGETQYFGPGTRLLVL.

The chain carries TRBV7-9 and TRBJ2-5; TCRdb's assignment of TRBD1 cannot be checked, as there is no DNA. The CDR3 length is 15 residues. Germline CDR1 SEHNR, CDR2 FQNEAQ (reference sequence). CDR3 region: CASSLVDGRGETQYF. The whole variable domain, filled in from reference TRBV7-9 and TRBJ2-5, reads DTGVSQNPRHKITKRGQNVTFRCDPISEHNRLYWYRQTLGQGPEFLTYFQNEAQLEKSRLLSDRFSAERPKGSFSTLEIQRTEQGDSAMYLCASSLVDGRGETQYFGPGTRLLVL.

This chain connects TRBV7-2 to TRBJ1-2; no DNA is available, so the TRBD1 call from TCRdb remains unchecked. The CDR3 has 13 residues. From germline, CDR1 is SGHTA and CDR2 FQGNSA. The CDR3 spells CASSQDRSYGYTF. Full variable domain (remainder filled in from reference TRBV7-2 and TRBJ1-2): GAGVSQSPSNKVTEKGKDVELRCDPISGHTALYWYRQSLGQGLEFLIYFQGNSAPDKSGLPSDRFSAERTGGSVSTLTIQRTQQEDSAVYLCASSQDRSYGYTFGSGTRLTVV.

The chain recombines TRBV7-3 with TRBJ2-1; the D call of TRBD2 rests on TCRdb alone, since no DNA is present to check it. Per germline, CDR1 SGHTA and CDR2 FQGTGA. The CDR3 has 16 residues. CDR3 region: CASSPWTSGRTGEQFF.

The V gene is TRBV7-2, the J gene TRBJ2-1; the TRBD2 assignment by TCRdb is unverifiable without DNA. The CDR3 is 16 residues long. Germline V gene data show CDR1 as SGHTA and CDR2 as FQGNSA. The CDR3 protein is CASSLRGLAGVNEQFF.

V gene TRBV6-1 combines with J gene TRBJ2-5; there is no DNA to check the TCRdb D call of TRBD1. The CDR3 is made up of 17 amino acids. Germline V gives CDR1 MNHNS, CDR2 SASEGT. Here the CDR3 reads CASSQLTGQGVQETQYF.

The CDR3 spells CASRLTVNQPQHF. The rearrangement links TRBV12-3 or TRBV12-4 to TRBJ1-5; absent DNA, TCRdb's TRBD1 call cannot be checked. This CDR3 contains 13 residues.

The chain joins TRBV7-6 to TRBJ2-5; TCRdb calls TRBD2, which cannot be checked without DNA. The V gene's germline CDR1 is SGHVS and CDR2 FNYEAQ. The CDR3 extends over 15 amino acids. Here the CDR3 reads CASSFLAGVKETQYF.

The V and J genes are TRBV27 and TRBJ2-1; absent DNA, TCRdb's TRBD1 call cannot be checked. The V gene's germline CDR1 is MNHEY and CDR2 SMNVEV (reference sequence). CDR3 size: 14 residues. The CDR3 is CASSLLGQYNEQFF.